The entry that follows covers one T cell receptor beta chain sequence. Measured with immunoSEQ multiplex PCR; TCRdb has only the in-frame clones, and not every one. This sample has over 2 million clones; about nine tenths occur once, and the top ten carry around 0.35%. In germline, CDR1 is LNHDA, CDR2 SQIVND (reference sequence). Between the trimmed V and J ends, which lost 3 bases and 3 bases, there was a span of 18 bases. This CDR3 is built from 17 residues. This entry is derived from a study of shared clonotypes between healthy human individuals. The sequence was collected from a young man in good health. Some clones in this sample may be carry-over from other donors' samples. The chain combines TRBV19 with TRBJ2-1, with D possibly matching TRBD2 (6 bases). The sample consisted of naive CD4+ T cells from PBMCs. Regarding subset: CD45RA+ positively selected. CDR3 bases: TGTGCCAGTAGTATGGCGGGGACGTCGGGATTCTACAATGAGCAGTTCTTC. Translation gives CASSMAGTSGFYNEQFF.